This TCR beta chain is drawn from a study of blood T cell repertoires in COVID-19. The CDR3 has 12 amino acids. The V gene lost 6 bases and the J gene lost 7 bases, with 13 bases spanning the gap. Germline values: CDR1 SGHAT, CDR2 FQNNGV. This table comes from immunoSEQ multiplex PCR, and its TCRdb copy is limited to in-frame clones, with some not included. The sample lists approximately 500,000 clones, roughly nine tenths occurring once. Sequenced material: peripheral blood. V usage is TRBV11-2 and J usage is TRBJ2-7; D is uncertain. The source of this sequence is a woman between 50 and 59 years old with COVID-19, enrolled during active disease. CDR3 nucleotide sequence: TGTGCCAGCAGAACCCGGCGGTGGGAGCAGTACTTC. Encoded protein: CASRTRRWEQYF. Full variable domain (rest looked up from reference TRBV11-2 and TRBJ2-7): EAGVAQSPRYKIIEKRQSVAFWCNPISGHATLYWYQQILGQGPKLLIQFQNNGVVDDSQLPKDRFSAERLKGVDSTLKIQPAKLEDSAVYLCASRTRRWEQYFGPGTRLTVT.